The 27 T cell receptor beta chains reported below all come from one sample, sequenced in a study of technical replicates of blood from several donors. This table comes from immunoSEQ multiplex PCR, and its TCRdb copy is limited to in-frame clones, with some not included. The top ten hold roughly 0.24% of the sample, which has some 68,000 clones, 95% seen once. Sequencing was done on a sample of T cells isolated from PBMCs. These receptors all stem from a human donor in good health.

This chain uses TRBV6-1 with TRBJ1-1, with TRBD1 as a possible D gene (5 bases). V lost 5 bases, J lost 7 bases, and 14 bases lay in between. Germline V gene sequence: CDR1 MNHNS, CDR2 SASEGT. The length of the CDR3 is 13 residues. The CDR3 reads CASSRGTLFEAFF. CDR3 in DNA: TGTGCCAGCAGTCGGGGGACTCTATTTGAAGCTTTCTTT.

V gene TRBV4-1 combines with J gene TRBJ2-2; D not certain. The CDR3 covers 16 residues. The ends were cut back, 0 bases at V and 0 bases at J, with 8 bases in the middle. Germline loops: CDR1 MGHRA, CDR2 YSYEKL. CDR3 in DNA: TGCGCCAGCAGCCAAGAGGCAGGTTCGAACACCGGGGAGCTGTTTTTT. Protein product: CASSQEAGSNTGELFF.

The chain uses TRBV6-5 and TRBJ2-1, with 12 bases matching TRBD2. V was clipped by 5 bases and J by 5 bases; unmatched bases: 4. CDR3 length equals 15 residues. The germline gives CDR1 MNHEY, CDR2 SVGAGI. The CDR3 DNA follows: TGTGCCAGCAGTCCACTAGCGGGAGGACACAATGAGCAGTTCTTC. Translated: CASSPLAGGHNEQFF.

The chain joins TRBV7-2 to TRBJ2-4, with 9 bases matching TRBD1. Germline-derived CDR1 and CDR2 are SGHTA and FQGNSA. The CDR3 loop spans 17 amino acids. The V gene end was trimmed by 1 base and the J gene end by 3 bases; junction bases not matched to a gene: 7. The CDR3 DNA sequence: TGTGCCAGCAGCTTAGTACCCCCGGGACAGGGCAAAAACATTCAGTACTTC. This encodes CASSLVPPGQGKNIQYF.

This chain joins TRBV28 and TRBJ1-4, with D perhaps matching TRBD1 (6 bases). V was clipped by 8 bases and J by 8 bases, with 18 bases between them. CDR3 length equals 14 residues. Germline V CDR1 and CDR2: MDHEN, SYDVKM. The DNA of the CDR3 is TGTGCCAGCGGATCAGGGACAAGACGAGAAAAACTGTTTTTT. As protein: CASGSGTRREKLFF.

The rearrangement uses TRBV10-3 and TRBJ2-2; D is perhaps TRBD2 (6 bases). The germline CDR1 and CDR2 sequences are ENHRY and SYGVKD. V was pared by 3 bases and J by 7 bases, with 18 bases between. The CDR3 is 16 residues long. The DNA of the CDR3 is TGTGCCATCAGTGACAAGCTAACGGGACTCCTCGGGGAGCTGTTTTTT. It is translated as CAISDKLTGLLGELFF.

The chain is built from TRBV19 and TRBJ2-7, with D perhaps TRBD1 (6 bases). With 1 base removed from V and 0 bases from J, the gap between germline ends came to 10 bases. CDR3 length: 15 amino acids. Germline CDR1 reads LNHDA; CDR2 reads SQIVND (reference sequence). DNA of the CDR3: TGTGCCAGTAGTATAGCCAGGGGTAGCTCCTACGAGCAGTACTTC. The encoded protein is CASSIARGSSYEQYF.

The V call is TRBV5-1, the J call TRBJ2-2; unclear D gene. The CDR3 extends over 14 amino acids. Germline V gene sequence: CDR1 SGHRS, CDR2 YFSETQ. Trimming stripped 2 bases from V and 7 bases from J, with 12 bases between. CDR3 amino acids: CASSLFEYVGELFF. The DNA of the CDR3 is TGCGCCAGCAGCTTATTCGAGTATGTCGGGGAGCTGTTTTTT.

J is TRBJ2-2 and V is TRBV27; D is perhaps TRBD1 (6 bases). Trimming removed 6 bases from V and 6 bases from J, with 8 bases in between. Looked up from germline, CDR1 is MNHEY and CDR2 is SMNVEV (reference sequence). CDR3 size: 12 residues. The CDR3 region has the DNA TGTGCCAGCAGGACAGGACCCGGGGAGCTGTTTTTT. It translates to CASRTGPGELFF.

The chain employs TRBV10-3 and TRBJ2-7, with a possible D match to TRBD1 (6 bases). V lost 6 bases and J 0 bases, leaving 15 bases between the germline ends. The CDR3 loop spans 15 amino acids. The germline V gene encodes CDR1 ENHRY and CDR2 SYGVKD. CDR3 nucleotides: TGTGCCATCAGCCCTCGGGACATGAGCTCCTACGAGCAGTACTTC. It translates to CAISPRDMSSYEQYF.

This clone is a singleton in its sample. This rearrangement joins TRBV5-1 to TRBJ1-1; D gene ambiguous. This CDR3 contains 15 residues. Germline V gives CDR1 SGHRS, CDR2 YFSETQ. Deletions cut 4 bases from V and 4 bases from J, with 17 bases between. CDR3 in DNA: TGCGCCAGCAGCGCTACTTGGCCGGGTACCACTGAAGCTTTCTTT. It yields the protein CASSATWPGTTEAFF.

V usage is TRBV5-4 and J usage is TRBJ2-4, with a weak D call TRBD1 (5 bases). The CDR3 is made up of 16 amino acids. V dropped 0 bases and J dropped 4 bases, with 14 bases sitting between them. The germline V gene encodes CDR1 SGHNT and CDR2 YYREEE (reference sequence). For the CDR3, the DNA is TGTGCCAGCAGCTTGGATGTACAGGCGGAGAAAAACATTCAGTACTTC. Protein sequence: CASSLDVQAEKNIQYF.

The chain recombines TRBV2 with TRBJ2-4; TRBD2 is a possible D gene (6 bases). The germline CDR1 and CDR2 sequences are SNHLY and FYNNEI. This CDR3 is built from 16 residues. Trimming shortened V by 4 bases and J by 4 bases, and 17 bases separated the two germline ends. This CDR3 reads CASSGEKGGWKNIQYF. As DNA, the CDR3 is TGTGCCAGCAGTGGGGAAAAGGGAGGTTGGAAAAACATTCAGTACTTC.

The rearrangement links TRBV7-8 to TRBJ1-1; TRBD1 agrees at 9 bases. Unmatched junction bases numbered 19, after V lost 5 bases and J lost 3 bases. Germline CDR1 reads SGHVS; CDR2 reads FQNEAQ. This CDR3 spans 19 amino acids. The CDR3 protein is CASSLTNGWDRATDTEAFF. DNA of the CDR3: TGTGCCAGCAGCCTAACCAATGGATGGGACAGGGCCACGGACACTGAAGCTTTCTTT.

This clone was recorded once. This chain uses TRBV28 with TRBJ2-5, with D possibly matching TRBD1 (6 bases). CDR1 MDHEN and CDR2 SYDVKM come from the germline V gene. Trimming removed 3 bases at V and 6 bases at J, with 17 bases between. The CDR3 has 15 residues. CDR3: CASSLSRGVSKTQYF. The CDR3 bases are TGTGCCAGCAGTTTGAGCAGGGGAGTCTCCAAGACCCAGTACTTC.

This rearrangement joins TRBV10-3 to TRBJ2-7; TRBD1 is a possible D gene (6 bases). The CDR3 is 13 amino acids. Germline V gene lookup returns CDR1 ENHRY and CDR2 SYGVKD. The V gene lost 6 bases and the J gene lost 2 bases, with 11 bases spanning the gap. CDR3 in DNA: TGTGCCATCAGCTCACAGGGCCCCTACGAGCAGTACTTC. It yields the protein CAISSQGPYEQYF.

On this clone: The junction does not match germline at one end; this may be a read error. This chain joins TRBV7-9 and TRBJ2-7; D call uncertain. Germline V gene sequence: CDR1 SEHNR, CDR2 FQNEAQ (reference sequence). CDR3 size: 11 residues. CDR3: CASSLESRCNF. The CDR3 DNA follows: TGTGCCAGCAGCTTAGAATCTAGATGTAACTTC.

This chain uses TRBV5-6 with TRBJ2-1, with TRBD2 matching 8 bases. The CDR3 spans 15 residues. Per the germline V gene, CDR1 is SGHDT and CDR2 is YYEEEE. The junction had 3 bases not matched to a gene; V was cut back by 4 bases and J by 0 bases. This CDR3 reads CASSLSGSSYNEQFF. CDR3 nucleotides: TGTGCCAGCAGCCTCAGCGGGAGCTCCTACAATGAGCAGTTCTTC.

The CDR3 here is CASSLGGSDTQYF. In DNA form, the CDR3 reads TGTGCCAGCAGTCTCGGGGGGTCGGATACGCAGTATTTT. The chain has TRBV28 and TRBJ2-3, with 7 bases that match TRBD2. CDR1 MDHEN and CDR2 SYDVKM come from the germline V gene. The CDR3 has 13 amino acids. V was pared by 5 bases and J by 6 bases, with 5 bases of the junction left unmatched.

The sample holds one count of this clone. The rearrangement links TRBV15 to TRBJ1-4, with 12 positions matching TRBD1. Germline CDR1 is LNHNV and CDR2 is YYDKDF (reference sequence). The V and J ends lost 2 bases and 5 bases, in that order; junction bases with no gene match: 3. The CDR3 has 16 residues. The CDR3 spells CATSRRGQGANEKLFF. The CDR3 nucleotides read TGTGCCACCAGCAGACGGGGACAGGGGGCGAATGAAAAACTGTTTTTT.

This clone was seen a single time. The rearrangement links TRBV18 to TRBJ2-7, with 12 bases fitting TRBD1. The CDR3 covers 14 residues. Per the germline V gene, CDR1 is KGHSH and CDR2 is LQKENI. Trimming took 3 bases from V and 6 from J; bases not matched to a gene: 3. CDR3 sequence reads: CASSPGTGGSEQYF. The CDR3 nucleotides read TGTGCCAGCTCACCCGGGACAGGGGGCTCCGAGCAGTACTTC. The full variable domain, rest sourced from reference TRBV18 and TRBJ2-7, is NAGVMQNPRHLVRRRGQEARLRCSPMKGHSHVYWYRQLPEEGLKFMVYLQKENIIDESGMPKERFSAEFPKEGPSILRIQQVVRGDSAAYFCASSPGTGGSEQYFGPGTRLTVT.

The CDR3 nucleotides read TGTGCCAGCAGCCCGGGGAGCCGCCCCTACAATGAGCAGTTCTTC. Translation: CASSPGSRPYNEQFF. J is TRBJ2-1 and V is TRBV13; a possible D gene is TRBD2 (5 bases). CDR1 is PRHDT, CDR2 FYEKMQ, per germline (reference sequence). This CDR3 has 15 residues. V was cut by 5 bases and J by 2 bases, with 13 bases left in between.

The chain has TRBV30 and TRBJ1-1, with 9 bases aligning to TRBD1. This CDR3 contains 17 residues. After removal of 8 bases from V and 7 bases from J, the junction contained 23 bases not matched to a gene. Germline CDR1 and CDR2: GTSNPN and SVGIG (reference sequence). This CDR3 reads CAQAQIPGQGHWVEAFF. CDR3 DNA sequence: TGTGCCCAAGCACAAATCCCGGGACAGGGACATTGGGTTGAAGCTTTCTTT.

The chain combines TRBV14 with TRBJ2-2; D may be TRBD2 (5 bases). CDR3 size: 14 residues. The V end lost 2 bases, the J end lost 7 bases, and 11 bases lay between the germline ends. Germline CDR1 reads SGHDN; CDR2 reads FVKESK. The CDR3 DNA sequence: TGTGCCAGCAGCCAATCGGGCGGGCTCGGGGAGCTGTTTTTT. Translating gives CASSQSGGLGELFF.

The chain is built from TRBV27 and TRBJ2-7; TRBD1 agrees at 10 bases. From germline, CDR1 is MNHEY and CDR2 SMNVEV (reference sequence). The J segment lost 7 bases and the V segment lost 3 bases, leaving 12 bases of the junction unmatched. The CDR3 runs 16 residues. In DNA form, the CDR3 reads TGTGCCAGCAGTTTTGTCCCGGGACAGGGGTCTCGGGAGCAGTACTTC. Translating it yields CASSFVPGQGSREQYF.

This chain uses TRBV5-4 with TRBJ2-3; D is unclear. Trimming took off 0 bases at V and 4 bases at J, with 6 bases between the two ends. Germline lookup yields CDR1 SGHNT and CDR2 YYREEE (reference sequence). The CDR3 extends over 13 amino acids. Written as DNA, the CDR3 is TGTGCCAGCAGCTTGGGAGATCCAGATACGCAGTATTTT. Encoded protein: CASSLGDPDTQYF.

The J gene is TRBJ2-4, the V gene TRBV4-1, with D perhaps matching TRBD1 (5 bases). V was shortened by 0 bases and J by 1 base, with 22 bases between the two germline ends. The length of the CDR3 is 20 residues. Per the germline V gene, CDR1 is MGHRA and CDR2 is YSYEKL. CDR3 region: CASSQDTPQGAGPAKNIQYF. CDR3 DNA sequence: TGCGCCAGCAGCCAAGATACCCCTCAAGGGGCAGGCCCGGCCAAAAACATTCAGTACTTC.